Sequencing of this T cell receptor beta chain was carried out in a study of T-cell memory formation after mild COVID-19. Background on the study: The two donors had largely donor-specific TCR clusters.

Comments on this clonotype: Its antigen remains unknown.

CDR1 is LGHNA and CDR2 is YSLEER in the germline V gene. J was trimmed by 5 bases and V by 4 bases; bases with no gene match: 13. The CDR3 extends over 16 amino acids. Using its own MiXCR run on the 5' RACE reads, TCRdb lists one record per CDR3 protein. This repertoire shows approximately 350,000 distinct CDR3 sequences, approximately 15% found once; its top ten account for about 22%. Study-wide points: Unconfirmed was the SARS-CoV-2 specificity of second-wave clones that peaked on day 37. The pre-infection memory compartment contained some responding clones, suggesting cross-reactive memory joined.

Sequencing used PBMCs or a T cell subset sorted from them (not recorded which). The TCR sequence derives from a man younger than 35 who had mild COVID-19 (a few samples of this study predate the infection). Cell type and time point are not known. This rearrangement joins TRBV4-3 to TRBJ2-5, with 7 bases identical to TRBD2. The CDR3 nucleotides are TGCGCCAGCAGCCGAACCGGGACTACCTCTGGGGAGACCCAGTACTTC. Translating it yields CASSRTGTTSGETQYF.